This section outlines one T cell receptor (beta chain) sequence together with its context. This clonotype has a single count. This receptor's antigen is unknown. A much larger clone is a single base away; this may be a read error. The CDR3 end shows no conserved phenylalanine or tryptophan, and so a read error is likely. Amplification of TCR beta CDR3 regions was carried out from RNA transcripts. For the first round of RT-PCR on the TCR CDR3, the HTBI primer set was used together with the Qiagen OneStep RT-PCR kit. The libraries were constructed in a second round of multiplex PCR and then size-selected and purified. Paired-end sequencing of the libraries was performed with 100 bp reads on an Illumina HiSeq2000. The published analysis was carried out like this. SOAPnuke was used to process the raw data, with reads discarded if the reads contained adapters or uncalled bases, had a mean Phred below 15, or lacked an exact constant-primer or identifier match. COPE v1.2.5 was used to merge the high-quality paired reads, and each unique nucleotide sequence was defined as a clonotype. MiTCR v1.1 was used to align clonotypes to the IMGT TRBV, TRBD and TRBJ reference segments. The analysis was restricted to V-J combinations with a frequency above 0.0001, which together covered 99% to 99.2% of the repertoires. The TCS score was defined as the ratio of F50 (clonal expansion) to E x V (chaos), calculated using BLOSUM62-based TCRdist between CDR3 peptides within each V-J. Welch's t-statistics and random forest reduced around 520 V-J features to 10 to 15, which were used in a naive Bayes classifier (R e1071). Using fastp trimming at Q25 and MiXCR clonotype assembly, TCRdb reanalyzed the public sequencing data and kept in-frame beta chains. Each CDR3 protein appears once, grouped with its most common genes and DNA. These V and J calls rely on TCRdb rather than the paper's analysis. The sample table shows 300,000 to 450,000 distinct CDR3 sequences, and approximately 13% are seen once. The top ten clonotypes cover 20% to 25% of the sample.

The sample originates from a study of T cells in Graves' hyperthyroidism and ophthalmopathy (dated by TCRdb to about 2019). About the full investigation: Peripheral blood was sampled at the time of initial diagnosis, prior to any treatment. The 95 to 100 discovery patients were randomly divided into training and test sets at a 7:3 ratio. Prospective prediction of ophthalmopathy was tested in an independent validation cohort of 18 to 20 hyperthyroidism patients and around 16 patients who later progressed to ophthalmopathy. The paper describes TCR Vbeta CDR3 sequencing of 140 or so peripheral blood samples, made up of 43 ophthalmopathy patients, 70 to 80 hyperthyroidism patients and 17 progressor patients. Thyroid tissue and blood T-cell repertoires from six Graves' hyperthyroidism patients were also compared in the study. Following sampling, methimazole starting at 30 mg daily was given to hyperthyroidism patients, and high-dose intravenous methylprednisolone was given to ophthalmopathy patients. To identify distinguishing TCR V-J signatures, a discovery cohort of roughly 100 patients was used, comprising 40 to 45 with Graves' ophthalmopathy and around 60 with stable Graves' hyperthyroidism. The study at large found these results: Sample size was not statistically predetermined, and investigators were not blinded to group allocation. Most expanded thyroid clonotypes (frequency above 0.001) were also detected in blood, suggesting blood repertoires may reflect thyroid immune responses. During validation, the model predicted progression to ophthalmopathy a median of about 6.5 months ahead of onset, with almost 71% sensitivity and roughly 72% specificity. A 13 V-J signature model separated ophthalmopathy from stable hyperthyroidism, with just over 85% sensitivity and roughly 81% specificity in cross-validation and 80%/75% in testing.

V and J lose 6 bases and 2 bases, and a span of 14 bases separates them. For CDR1 and CDR2, the germline V gene lists MRHNA and SNTAGT. Ends included, the CDR3 has 15 residues. This entry keeps only the CDR3 DNA: 45 bases, framed from base 1. Hyperthyroidism patients were newly diagnosed, with disease duration under 2 months, and aged 18 to 65 years. Any patient with an uncontrolled infection, another autoimmune disease, pregnancy or lactation was excluded. Clinical symptoms, serum thyroxine and TRAb, thyroid ultrasound, and orbital computed tomography formed the basis for the diagnoses. For progressor patients, blood was drawn at the first diagnosis of hyperthyroidism, before any ophthalmopathy symptoms had appeared. Ficoll-Paque density gradient centrifugation was used to isolate PBMCs from about 10 ml of fresh peripheral blood. Patients classed as progressors first received a Graves' hyperthyroidism diagnosis and then went on to develop ophthalmopathy during follow-up. Trizol reagent was used to extract total RNA, and RNA quality was then checked on an Agilent 2100 Bioanalyzer.

What was sequenced was blood. The chain joins TRBV6-4 to TRBJ1-5; no D gene call is confident. The sequence was obtained from a young man with Graves' hyperthyroidism that later progressed to Graves' ophthalmopathy. DNA sequence: TGTGCCAGCAGCTTAGGCCCCTCGGGCAATCAGCCCCAGCATTCT. It translates to CASSLGPSGNQPQHS.